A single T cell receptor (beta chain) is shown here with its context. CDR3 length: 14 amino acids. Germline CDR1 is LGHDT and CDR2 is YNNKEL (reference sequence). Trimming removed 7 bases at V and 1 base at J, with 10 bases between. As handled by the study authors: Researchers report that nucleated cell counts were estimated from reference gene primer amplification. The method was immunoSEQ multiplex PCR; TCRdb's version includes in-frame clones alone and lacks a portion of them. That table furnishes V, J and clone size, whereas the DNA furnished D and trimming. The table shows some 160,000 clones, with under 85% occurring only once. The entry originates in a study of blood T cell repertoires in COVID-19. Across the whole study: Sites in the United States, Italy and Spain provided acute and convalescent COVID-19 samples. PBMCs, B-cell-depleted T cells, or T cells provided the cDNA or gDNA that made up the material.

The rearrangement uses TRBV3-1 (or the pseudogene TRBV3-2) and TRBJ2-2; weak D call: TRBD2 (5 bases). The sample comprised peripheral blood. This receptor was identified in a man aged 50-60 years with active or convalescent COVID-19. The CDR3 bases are TGTGCCAGCAACCGGGATTTGAACACCGGGGAGCTGTTTTTT. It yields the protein CASNRDLNTGELFF.